A single sample gave rise to the 30 T cell receptor beta chains below, sequenced in a study of blood T cell repertoires in COVID-19. This table comes from immunoSEQ multiplex PCR, and its TCRdb copy is limited to in-frame clones, with some not included. The sample comprises over 200,000 clones, around 87% of which are singletons, and roughly 2.5% rests with the top ten. The specimen sequenced was peripheral blood. These receptors were obtained from a woman aged 45-59 years with acute or convalescent COVID-19.

The rearrangement joins TRBV29-1 to TRBJ2-3; D possibly corresponds to TRBD2 (5 bases). This CDR3 comprises 14 residues. Trimming took 3 bases from V and 0 from J, leaving 10 bases between them. Germline values: CDR1 SQVTM, CDR2 ANQGSEA. DNA for the CDR3: TGCAGCGTTGAGAAAAGGACTAGCACAGATACGCAGTATTTT. Its protein is CSVEKRTSTDTQYF.

This chain uses TRBV7-8 with TRBJ2-1; D might be TRBD1 (5 bases). Deletions cut 4 bases from V and 7 bases from J, with 11 bases between. CDR3 size: 13 residues. CDR1 SGHVS and CDR2 FQNEAQ come from the germline V gene. The CDR3 is CASSSRQLNEQFF. The DNA for the CDR3 is TGTGCCAGCAGCTCGAGACAGCTTAATGAGCAGTTCTTC.

The chain combines TRBV2 with TRBJ2-3; 13 positions match TRBD2. This CDR3 spans 16 amino acids. Germline CDR1 SNHLY, CDR2 FYNNEI. The V segment lost 6 bases and the J segment 6 bases; nucleotides outside the gene matches: 9. The CDR3, as DNA: TGTGCCAGCAGCTACAGACTAGCGGGAGGAGGGGATACGCAGTATTTT. Protein product: CASSYRLAGGGDTQYF.

The chain recombines TRBV27 with TRBJ1-5; 7 bases fit TRBD1. The length of the CDR3 is 16 residues. Germline assignment: CDR1 MNHEY and CDR2 SMNVEV (reference sequence). V lost 3 bases and J lost 3; bases outside the gene matches: 8. CDR3 in amino acids: CASSLFGRGSNQPQHF. DNA for the CDR3: TGTGCCAGCAGTTTGTTTGGCAGGGGGTCCAATCAGCCCCAGCATTTT.

V is TRBV27 and J is TRBJ1-1; TRBD1 might be the D (6 bases). The CDR3 is made up of 15 amino acids. CDR1 and CDR2 (germline): MNHEY, SMNVEV (reference sequence). V was trimmed by 1 base and J by 8 bases, leaving 17 bases between them. In nucleotides, the CDR3 is TGTGCCAGCAGTTTATTGCCGGGACATGGGGTCGAAGCTTTCTTT. Amino acid sequence: CASSLLPGHGVEAFF.

The rearrangement links TRBV10-3 to TRBJ2-7, with 10 nucleotides matching TRBD2. J gave up 5 bases and V 6 bases, and 4 bases lay outside the gene matches. There are 13 residues in the CDR3. Germline assignment: CDR1 ENHRY and CDR2 SYGVKD. The DNA of the CDR3 is TGTGCCATCAGGCTAGCGGGAGCGAACGAGCAGTACTTC. Protein: CAIRLAGANEQYF.

The J gene is TRBJ1-3, the V gene TRBV4-1; tentatively, D is TRBD1 (6 bases). Germline CDR1 and CDR2: MGHRA and YSYEKL. The CDR3 is 18 amino acids. V was shortened by 3 bases and J by 1 base, with 19 bases between the two germline ends. The CDR3 here is CASSHALQGFESGNTIYF. The CDR3 DNA is TGCGCCAGCAGCCATGCGCTCCAGGGGTTTGAATCTGGAAACACCATATATTTT.

This chain connects TRBV7-2 to TRBJ2-2, with 7 bases matching TRBD2. The CDR3 runs to 16 residues. Losses at the gene ends were 2 bases for V and 1 base for J; bases not matched to a gene: 4. Germline loops: CDR1 SGHTA, CDR2 FQGNSA. CDR3 nucleotide sequence: TGTGCCAGCAGCTTATTCGGACTAGTGAACACCGGGGAGCTGTTTTTT. Amino acid sequence: CASSLFGLVNTGELFF.

The DNA of the CDR3 is TGTGCCAGCAGCCTAAGCGGGATGCGAGAGACCCAGTACTTC. This sequence encodes CASSLSGMRETQYF. The genes are TRBV9 and TRBJ2-5; 7 positions match TRBD2. The V gene end was trimmed by 4 bases and the J gene end by 4 bases; junction bases not matched to a gene: 7. Germline loops: CDR1 SGDLS, CDR2 YYNGEE. The CDR3 has 14 amino acids. Using reference TRBV9 and TRBJ2-5 for the parts outside the CDR3, the full variable domain is DSGVTQTPKHLITATGQRVTLRCSPRSGDLSVYWYQQSLDQGLQFLIQYYNGEERAKGNILERFSAQQFPDLHSELNLSSLELGDSALYFCASSLSGMRETQYFGPGTRLLVL.

V is TRBV27 and J is TRBJ2-1, with a tentative D call TRBD2 (5 bases). CDR1 is MNHEY, CDR2 SMNVEV, per germline (reference sequence). The V and J ends lost 3 bases and 6 bases respectively, with 12 bases between them. This CDR3 comprises 14 residues. CDR3 in DNA: TGTGCCAGCAGTTTTGGGGAGTTCGGCAATGAGCAGTTCTTC. This encodes CASSFGEFGNEQFF.

About this clone itself: This sample also contains other DNA sequences that code for the same CDR3. The chain employs TRBV7-2 and TRBJ2-5; 8 bases are shared with TRBD2. J was trimmed by 5 bases and V by 0 bases; bases with no gene match: 2. The CDR3 has 14 amino acids. In germline, CDR1 is SGHTA, CDR2 FQGNSA. The CDR3 reads CASSLAAGEETQYF. As DNA, the CDR3 is TGTGCCAGCAGCTTAGCAGCGGGAGAGGAGACCCAGTACTTC.

In its sample, this clone was seen once. This CDR3 is CASSLSSDPSYNEQFF. For the CDR3, the DNA is TGTGCCAGCAGCTTATCTAGCGATCCCTCCTACAATGAGCAGTTCTTC. The chain employs TRBV7-3 and TRBJ2-1; TRBD2 might be the D (6 bases). There are 16 residues in the CDR3. Trimming left V 2 bases short and J 0 bases short, with 11 bases between. CDR1 and CDR2 (germline): SGHTA, FQGTGA.

This rearrangement joins TRBV24-1 to TRBJ2-1, with 7 bases that match TRBD1. The CDR3 is 16 residues long. V lost 0 bases to trimming and J lost 2 bases; unmatched junction nucleotides: 3. CDR1 and CDR2 (germline): KGHDR, SFDVKD. The CDR3 sequence is CATSDLSQGAYNEQFF. Written as DNA, the CDR3 is TGTGCCACCAGTGATTTGTCCCAGGGGGCCTACAATGAGCAGTTCTTC.

This clone was picked up one time. V is TRBV11-1 and J is TRBJ2-5, with D possibly matching TRBD2 (5 bases). Germline loops: CDR1 SGHAT, CDR2 FQDESV (reference sequence). V was shortened by 4 bases and J by 5 bases, with 11 bases between the two germline ends. The length of the CDR3 is 13 residues. This CDR3 is CASSSERAETQYF. CDR3 DNA: TGTGCCAGCAGCTCGGAGAGGGCCGAGACCCAGTACTTC.

As DNA, the CDR3 is TGTGCCAGCAGCCAAGAAAAGGGGGCGTACACTGAAGCTTTCTTT. This encodes CASSQEKGAYTEAFF. The chain joins TRBV4-2 to TRBJ1-1; TRBD1 matches at 7 bases. The CDR3 loop spans 15 amino acids. Germline V gene sequence: CDR1 LGHNA, CDR2 YNFKEQ. Unmatched junction bases numbered 4, after V lost 0 bases and J lost 3 bases.

This chain joins TRBV29-1 and TRBJ2-1; 8 bases map to TRBD2. Germline V gives CDR1 SQVTM, CDR2 ANQGSEA. With 5 bases clipped from V and 2 bases from J, the junction kept 14 bases outside the gene matches. CDR3 length: 17 amino acids. CDR3 nucleotide sequence: TGCAGCGTTCCATCTCCTAGCGGGCCTACGACCTACAATGAGCAGTTCTTC. This translates into CSVPSPSGPTTYNEQFF.

V gene TRBV12-5 combines with J gene TRBJ1-2; D gene uncertain. The V end lost 6 bases, the J end lost 6 bases, and 11 bases lay between the germline ends. Germline V lookup: CDR1 LGHNT, CDR2 FRNRAP. The CDR3 runs to 12 residues. The CDR3 coding sequence is TGTGCTAGTGGATTTCCTGCAGATGGCTACACCTTC. This sequence encodes CASGFPADGYTF.

The J gene is TRBJ2-7, the V gene TRBV27; 10 nucleotides match TRBD2. Germline V CDR1 and CDR2: MNHEY, SMNVEV (reference sequence). The CDR3 is made up of 14 amino acids. Trimming removed 5 bases from V and 3 bases from J; junction bases left unmatched: 4. This CDR3 reads CASSIIAGGYEQYF. Here the CDR3 DNA reads TGTGCCAGCAGTATCATAGCGGGAGGCTACGAGCAGTACTTC.

The V call is TRBV5-1, the J call TRBJ2-6, with 12 positions matching TRBD1. The CDR3 covers 18 residues. The junction had 5 bases not matched to a gene; V was cut back by 3 bases and J by 1 base. Germline CDR1 SGHRS, CDR2 YFSETQ. DNA for the CDR3: TGCGCCAGCAGCTCCCGGGGACAGGGGGCGTCTGGGGCCAACGTCCTGACTTTC. It is translated as CASSSRGQGASGANVLTF.

This clone was detected once. The chain couples TRBV5-6 to TRBJ2-3, with 8 nucleotides matching TRBD2. Germline CDR1 reads SGHDT; CDR2 reads YYEEEE. V lost 3 bases and J lost 1; bases outside the gene matches: 4. The CDR3 runs 15 residues. CDR3 sequence reads: CASSWGLVGTDTQYF. CDR3 nucleotide sequence: TGTGCCAGCAGCTGGGGACTAGTCGGCACAGATACGCAGTATTTT.

In this sample, this clone turned up a few times. The rearrangement links TRBV6-1 to TRBJ2-2, with 10 bases fitting TRBD1. The CDR3 contains 14 residues. Germline V CDR1 and CDR2: MNHNS, SASEGT. The V and J ends lost 6 bases and 7 bases, in that order; junction bases with no gene match: 5. The CDR3 DNA reads as TGTGCCAGCAGAGACAGGGGGCGGAACGGGGAGCTGTTTTTT. Its protein product is CASRDRGRNGELFF.

The chain couples TRBV7-2 to TRBJ2-4; D call uncertain. Germline loops: CDR1 SGHTA, CDR2 FQGNSA. The germline V and J ends were trimmed by 1 base and 1 base, with 5 bases remaining between them. The CDR3 covers 14 residues. CDR3 nucleotides: TGTGCCAGCAGCTTAGAGAGGGCCAAAAACATTCAGTACTTC. This translates into CASSLERAKNIQYF.

This chain joins TRBV5-6 and TRBJ1-1; possibly TRBD1 for D (5 bases). The V gene's germline CDR1 is SGHDT and CDR2 YYEEEE. The CDR3 length is 14 residues. Deletions cut 1 base from V and 2 bases from J, with 9 bases between. DNA of the CDR3: TGTGCCAGCAGCTTGCGGGGGATTAACACTGAAGCTTTCTTT. It is translated as CASSLRGINTEAFF.

The V call is TRBV5-1, the J call TRBJ1-1; 9 bases agree with TRBD1. V was clipped by 4 bases and J by 6 bases; unmatched bases: 13. Germline assignment: CDR1 SGHRS and CDR2 YFSETQ. The CDR3 sequence is 16 residues long. The CDR3 coding sequence is TGCGCCAGCAGCCAAACGCGTACAGGGGGCGTTTCTGAAGCTTTCTTT. Translated, it gives CASSQTRTGGVSEAFF.

The chain joins TRBV19 to TRBJ2-7; a weak D match, TRBD1 (6 bases). The CDR3 has 13 amino acids. The germline V gene encodes CDR1 LNHDA and CDR2 SQIVND (reference sequence). Deletions cut 6 bases from V and 3 bases from J, with 12 bases between. CDR3 in amino acids: CASSLDSGYEQYF. DNA of the CDR3: TGTGCCAGTAGCCTGGACAGCGGCTACGAGCAGTACTTC.

This rearrangement joins TRBV7-9 to TRBJ2-7; a possible D gene is TRBD1 (6 bases). Trimming cost V 6 bases and J 5 bases, with 11 bases left between them. Looked up from germline, CDR1 is SEHNR and CDR2 is FQNEAQ (reference sequence). This CDR3 is 12 amino acids long. CDR3: CASSFRDNEQYF. In DNA, the CDR3 is TGTGCCAGCAGTTTCCGGGACAACGAGCAGTACTTC.

The chain joins TRBV10-3 to TRBJ1-1; D unresolved. Trimming cost V 6 bases and J 3 bases, with 5 bases left between them. This CDR3 is built from 11 residues. CDR1 and CDR2 (germline): ENHRY, SYGVKD. The CDR3 loop reads CAISGDTEAFF. The CDR3 DNA is TGTGCCATCAGCGGAGACACTGAAGCTTTCTTT.

This chain joins TRBV28 and TRBJ2-1, with 7 bases fitting TRBD1. The CDR3 is made up of 16 amino acids. Trimming cost V 3 bases and J 4 bases; bases outside gene matches: 9. The V gene's germline CDR1 is MDHEN and CDR2 SYDVKM. CDR3 residues: CASSLAGQGVYNEQFF. CDR3 nucleotides: TGTGCCAGCAGTTTGGCCGGGCAGGGGGTGTACAATGAGCAGTTCTTC.

V gene TRBV11-3 combines with J gene TRBJ2-1; D gene uncertain. V was trimmed by 1 base and J by 10 bases, leaving 8 bases between them. This CDR3 contains 12 residues. CDR1 is SGHNT, CDR2 YENEEA, per germline. Here the CDR3 DNA reads TGTGCCAGCAGCTTAGGCGGAGCCGAGCAGTTCTTC. Its protein is CASSLGGAEQFF.

The chain links TRBV4-2 to TRBJ1-6, with D possibly TRBD1 on 5 matching bases. Germline V gene data show CDR1 as LGHNA and CDR2 as YNFKEQ. V was shortened by 3 bases and J by 5 bases, with 11 bases between the two germline ends. The CDR3 is made up of 15 amino acids. The CDR3 sequence: CASSQGGRNNSPLHF. CDR3 DNA sequence: TGTGCCAGCAGCCAGGGGGGACGGAATAATTCACCCCTCCACTTT.